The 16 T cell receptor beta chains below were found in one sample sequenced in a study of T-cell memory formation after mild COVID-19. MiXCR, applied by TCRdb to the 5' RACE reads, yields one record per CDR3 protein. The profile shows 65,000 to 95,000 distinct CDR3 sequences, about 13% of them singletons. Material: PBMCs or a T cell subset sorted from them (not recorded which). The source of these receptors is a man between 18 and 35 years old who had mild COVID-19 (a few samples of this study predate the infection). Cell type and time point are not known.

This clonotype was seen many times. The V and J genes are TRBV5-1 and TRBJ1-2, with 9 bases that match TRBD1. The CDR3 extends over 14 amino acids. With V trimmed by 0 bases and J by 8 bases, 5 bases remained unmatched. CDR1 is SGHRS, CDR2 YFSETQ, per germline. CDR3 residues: CASSLVDRGEGYTF. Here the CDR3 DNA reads TGCGCCAGCAGCTTGGTGGACAGGGGCGAAGGCTACACCTTC. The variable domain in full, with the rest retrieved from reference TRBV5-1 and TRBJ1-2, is KAGVTQTPRYLIKTRGQQVTLSCSPISGHRSVSWYQQTPGQGLQFLFEYFSETQRNKGNFPGRFSGRQFSNSRSEMNVSTLELGDSALYLCASSLVDRGEGYTFGSGTRLTVV.

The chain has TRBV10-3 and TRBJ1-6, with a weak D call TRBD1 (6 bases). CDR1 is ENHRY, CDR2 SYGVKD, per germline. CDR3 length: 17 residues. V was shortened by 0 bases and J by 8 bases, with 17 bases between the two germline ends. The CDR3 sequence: CAISESGGSPRDSPLHF. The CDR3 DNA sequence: TGTGCCATCAGTGAGTCAGGGGGGTCGCCTCGGGATTCACCCCTCCACTTT.

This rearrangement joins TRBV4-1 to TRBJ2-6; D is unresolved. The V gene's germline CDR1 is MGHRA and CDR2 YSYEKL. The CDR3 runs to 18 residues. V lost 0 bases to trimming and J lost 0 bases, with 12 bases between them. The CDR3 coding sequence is TGCGCCAGCAGCCAAGATAAGGGAACTCCCTCTGGGGCCAACGTCCTGACTTTC. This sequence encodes CASSQDKGTPSGANVLTF.

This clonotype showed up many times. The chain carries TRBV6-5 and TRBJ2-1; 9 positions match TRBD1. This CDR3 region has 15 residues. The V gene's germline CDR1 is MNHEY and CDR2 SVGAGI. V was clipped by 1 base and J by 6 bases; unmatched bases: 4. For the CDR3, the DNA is TGTGCCAGCAGTTACTGGACAGGGGAGGGCAATGAGCAGTTCTTC. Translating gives CASSYWTGEGNEQFF.

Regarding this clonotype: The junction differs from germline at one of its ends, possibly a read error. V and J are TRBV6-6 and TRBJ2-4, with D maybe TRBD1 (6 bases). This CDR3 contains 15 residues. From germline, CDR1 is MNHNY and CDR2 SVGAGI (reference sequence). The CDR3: CASSRQEYGKKIQYF. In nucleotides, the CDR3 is TGTGCCAGCAGTCGACAGGAATATGGGAAAAAAATTCAGTACTTC.

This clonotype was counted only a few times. The chain's CDR3 is CASKGGVWSYEQYV. Here the CDR3 DNA reads TGTGCCAGCAAGGGGGGCGTTTGGTCCTACGAGCAGTACGTC. The gene calls are TRBV6-6 and TRBJ2-7; the D gene could be TRBD1 or TRBD2 (6 bases each). CDR1 and CDR2 (germline): MNHNY, SVGAGI (reference sequence). Trimming stripped 7 bases from V and 1 base from J, with 14 bases between. This CDR3 is built from 14 residues.

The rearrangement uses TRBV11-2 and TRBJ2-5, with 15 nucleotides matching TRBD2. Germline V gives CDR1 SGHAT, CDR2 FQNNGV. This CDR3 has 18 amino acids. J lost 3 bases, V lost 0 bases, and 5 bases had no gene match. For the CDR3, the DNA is TGTGCCAGCAGCTTAGATGGGACTAGCGGGGGGCGGAAAGAGACCCAGTACTTC. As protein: CASSLDGTSGGRKETQYF. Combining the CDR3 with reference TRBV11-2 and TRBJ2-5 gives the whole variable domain EAGVAQSPRYKIIEKRQSVAFWCNPISGHATLYWYQQILGQGPKLLIQFQNNGVVDDSQLPKDRFSAERLKGVDSTLKIQPAKLEDSAVYLCASSLDGTSGGRKETQYFGPGTRLLVL.

The CDR3 reads CASSGSRLDEQFF. The CDR3 nucleotides are TGTGCCAGCAGCGGTAGCCGGTTAGATGAGCAGTTCTTC. The rearrangement links TRBV9 to TRBJ2-1; D remains ambiguous. The CDR3 spans 13 residues. The germline V gene has CDR1 SGDLS and CDR2 YYNGEE. The V end lost 3 bases, the J end lost 8 bases, and 12 bases lay between the germline ends.

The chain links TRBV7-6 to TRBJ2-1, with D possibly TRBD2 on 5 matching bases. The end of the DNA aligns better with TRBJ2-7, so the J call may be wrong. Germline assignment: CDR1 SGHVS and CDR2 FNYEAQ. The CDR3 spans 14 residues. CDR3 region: CASSPSGGYNEQYF. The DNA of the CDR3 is TGTGCCAGCAGCCCAAGCGGCGGGTACAATGAGCAGTACTTC.

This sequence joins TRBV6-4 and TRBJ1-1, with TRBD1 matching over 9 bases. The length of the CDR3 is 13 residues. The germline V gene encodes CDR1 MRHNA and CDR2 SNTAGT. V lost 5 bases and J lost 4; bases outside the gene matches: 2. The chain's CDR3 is CASSRTGVTEAFF. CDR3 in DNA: TGTGCCAGCAGTAGGACAGGGGTCACTGAAGCTTTCTTT.

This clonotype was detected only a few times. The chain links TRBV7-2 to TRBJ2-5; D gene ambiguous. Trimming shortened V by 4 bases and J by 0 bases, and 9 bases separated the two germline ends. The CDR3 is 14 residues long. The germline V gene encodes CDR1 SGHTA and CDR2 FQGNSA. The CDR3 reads CASSSARYQETQYF. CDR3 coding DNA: TGTGCCAGCAGCTCAGCCCGGTACCAAGAGACCCAGTACTTC.

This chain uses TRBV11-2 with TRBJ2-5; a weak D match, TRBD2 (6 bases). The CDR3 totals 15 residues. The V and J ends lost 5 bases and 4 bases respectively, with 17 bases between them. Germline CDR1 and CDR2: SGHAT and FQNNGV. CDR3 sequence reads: CASSPVEGLGETQYF. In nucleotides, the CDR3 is TGTGCCAGCAGCCCGGTGGAGGGGTTAGGAGAGACCCAGTACTTC.

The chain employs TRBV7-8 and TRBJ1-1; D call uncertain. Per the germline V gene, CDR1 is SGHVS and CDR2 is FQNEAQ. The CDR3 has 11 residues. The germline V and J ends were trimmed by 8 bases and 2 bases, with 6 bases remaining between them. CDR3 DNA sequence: TGTGCCAGCGGGGTTAACACTGAAGCTTTCTTT. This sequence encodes CASGVNTEAFF.

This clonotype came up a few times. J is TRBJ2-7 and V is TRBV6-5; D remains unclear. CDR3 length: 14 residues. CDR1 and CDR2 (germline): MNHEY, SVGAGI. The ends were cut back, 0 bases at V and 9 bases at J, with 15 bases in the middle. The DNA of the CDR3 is TGTGCCAGCAGTTACTCTAGGGCCCCCAGACTGCAGTACTTC. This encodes CASSYSRAPRLQYF.

CDR3 sequence: CASSQAWGGQPQHF. The CDR3 DNA reads TGCGCCAGCAGCCAAGCCTGGGGAGGTCAGCCCCAGCATTTT. The chain combines TRBV4-1 with TRBJ1-5; D not resolved. The V gene's germline CDR1 is MGHRA and CDR2 YSYEKL. The length of the CDR3 is 14 residues. V was trimmed by 1 base and J by 6 bases, leaving 10 bases between them.

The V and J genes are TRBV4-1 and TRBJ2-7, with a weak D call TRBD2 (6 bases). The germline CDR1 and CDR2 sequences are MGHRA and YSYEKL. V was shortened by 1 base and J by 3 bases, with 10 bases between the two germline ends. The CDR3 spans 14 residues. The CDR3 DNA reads TGCGCCAGCAGCCAAGTTGTCGGGGGCTACGAGCAGTACTTC. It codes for CASSQVVGGYEQYF.